This T cell receptor (beta chain) stems from a study of blood T cell repertoires in COVID-19. Study-wide context: Some COVID-19 samples were acute and others convalescent; all came from the United States, Italy and Spain. The analysed material was cDNA or gDNA that came from T cells, B-cell-depleted T cells, or PBMCs.

Germline V gene sequence: CDR1 SGHDN, CDR2 FVKESK. The CDR3 spans 15 residues. V lost 4 bases and J lost 4; bases outside the gene matches: 10. Sequencing used immunoSEQ multiplex PCR; TCRdb keeps in-frame clones, though not all of them. The sample contains some 250,000 clones, around 88% of which appear only once. This receptor was identified in a woman aged 25-40 years who had recovered from COVID-19. The specimen sequenced was peripheral blood. The chain is built from TRBV14 and TRBJ2-7, with 7 bases identical to TRBD2. CDR3 amino acids: CASSRGTVGGYEQYF. The CDR3 bases are TGTGCCAGCAGCCGCGGGACTGTCGGGGGGTACGAGCAGTACTTC.